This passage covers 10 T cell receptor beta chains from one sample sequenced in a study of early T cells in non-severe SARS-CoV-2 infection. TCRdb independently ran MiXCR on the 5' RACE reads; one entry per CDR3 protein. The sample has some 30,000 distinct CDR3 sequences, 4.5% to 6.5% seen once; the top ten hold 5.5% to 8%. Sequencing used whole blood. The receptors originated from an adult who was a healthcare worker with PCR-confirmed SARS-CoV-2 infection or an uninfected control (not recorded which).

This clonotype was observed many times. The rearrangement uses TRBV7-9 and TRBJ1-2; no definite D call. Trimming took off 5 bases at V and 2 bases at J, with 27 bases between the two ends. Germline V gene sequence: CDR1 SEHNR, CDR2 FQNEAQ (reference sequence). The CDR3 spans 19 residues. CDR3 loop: CASSPPPGRKRSTNYGYTF. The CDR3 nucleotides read TGTGCCAGCAGCCCACCCCCCGGCAGGAAAAGGTCGACGAACTATGGCTACACCTTC.

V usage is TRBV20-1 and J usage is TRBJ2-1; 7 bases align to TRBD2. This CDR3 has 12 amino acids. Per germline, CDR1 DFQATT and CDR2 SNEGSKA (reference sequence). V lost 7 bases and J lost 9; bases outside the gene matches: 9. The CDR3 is CSETDAGVEQFF. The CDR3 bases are TGCAGTGAAACGGATGCGGGGGTTGAGCAGTTCTTC.

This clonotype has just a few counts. This chain's CDR3 is CASSLEGNEQYF. As DNA, the CDR3 is TGCGCCAGCAGCTTAGAGGGGAACGAGCAGTACTTC. The genes are TRBV5-1 and TRBJ2-7; D tentatively reads TRBD1 or TRBD2 (5 bases each). This CDR3 is built from 12 residues. CDR1 is SGHRS and CDR2 is YFSETQ in the germline V gene. V was cut by 2 bases and J by 5 bases, with 8 bases left in between. The entire variable domain, with the rest obtained from reference TRBV5-1 and TRBJ2-7, is as follows: KAGVTQTPRYLIKTRGQQVTLSCSPISGHRSVSWYQQTPGQGLQFLFEYFSETQRNKGNFPGRFSGRQFSNSRSEMNVSTLELGDSALYLCASSLEGNEQYFGPGTRLTVT.

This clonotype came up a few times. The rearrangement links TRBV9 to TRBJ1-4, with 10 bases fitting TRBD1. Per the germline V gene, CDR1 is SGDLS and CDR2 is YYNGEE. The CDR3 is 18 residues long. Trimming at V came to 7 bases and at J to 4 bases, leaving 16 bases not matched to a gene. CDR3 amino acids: CASSPGRGQGPGNEKLFF. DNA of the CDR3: TGTGCCAGCTCCCCAGGCCGGGGACAGGGGCCTGGTAATGAAAAACTGTTTTTT.

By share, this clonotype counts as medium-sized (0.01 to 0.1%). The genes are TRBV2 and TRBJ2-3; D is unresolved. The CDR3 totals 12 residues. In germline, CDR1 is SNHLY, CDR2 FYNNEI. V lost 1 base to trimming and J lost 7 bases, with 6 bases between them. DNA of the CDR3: TGTGCCAGCAGTGAAGACAGCAATACGCAGTATTTT. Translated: CASSEDSNTQYF.

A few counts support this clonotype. CDR3 loop: CASSNAGTGGDTQYF. The CDR3 DNA follows: TGTGCCAGCAGTAATGCCGGGACAGGGGGAGATACGCAGTATTTT. This rearrangement joins TRBV6-2 or TRBV6-3 to TRBJ2-3; 11 bases fit TRBD1. The CDR3 length is 15 residues. Germline V lookup: CDR1 MNHEY, CDR2 SVGEGT. Trimming cost V 5 bases and J 5 bases; bases outside gene matches: 6.

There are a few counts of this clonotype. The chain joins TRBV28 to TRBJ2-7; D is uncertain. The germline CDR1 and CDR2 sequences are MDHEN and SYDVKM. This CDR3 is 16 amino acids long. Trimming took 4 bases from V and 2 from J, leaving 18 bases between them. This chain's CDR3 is CASSSVELGLTYEQYF. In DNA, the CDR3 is TGTGCCAGCAGTTCTGTTGAACTTGGTCTCACCTACGAGCAGTACTTC.

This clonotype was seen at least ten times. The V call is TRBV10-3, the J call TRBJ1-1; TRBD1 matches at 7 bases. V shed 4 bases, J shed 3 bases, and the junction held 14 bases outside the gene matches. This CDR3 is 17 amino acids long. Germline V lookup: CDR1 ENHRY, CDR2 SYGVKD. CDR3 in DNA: TGTGCCATCAGTGGGTGGGACGAGGGGGCAACTGACACTGAAGCTTTCTTT. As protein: CAISGWDEGATDTEAFF.

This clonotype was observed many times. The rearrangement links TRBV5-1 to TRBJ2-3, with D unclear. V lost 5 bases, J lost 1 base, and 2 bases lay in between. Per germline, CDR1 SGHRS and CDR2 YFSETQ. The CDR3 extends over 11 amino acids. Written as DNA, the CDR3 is TGCGCCAGCAGAGGCACAGATACGCAGTATTTT. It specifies CASRGTDTQYF.

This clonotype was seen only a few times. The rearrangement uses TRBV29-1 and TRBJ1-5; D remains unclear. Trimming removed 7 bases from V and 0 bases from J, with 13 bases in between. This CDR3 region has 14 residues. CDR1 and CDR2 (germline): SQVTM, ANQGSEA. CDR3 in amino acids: CSGTGWYSNQPQHF. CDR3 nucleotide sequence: TGCAGCGGGACCGGGTGGTATAGCAATCAGCCCCAGCATTTT.